This TCR beta chain appears in the sequencing data of a study of blood T cell repertoires in COVID-19 (dated by TCRdb to the early 2020s). With regard to the full study: ImmuneRACE Cohort 3 recovered participants were defined by two consecutive negative NP/OP PCR tests, healthcare professional clearance, or symptom resolution. Deeply sampled blood TCRbeta repertoires from subjects exposed to, actively infected with, or recovered from COVID-19 were included in the dataset. Samples from collaborators originated in the United States, Italy and Spain and spanned both the acute and convalescent phases of COVID-19. Sample metadata almost always included a de-identified subject ID, COVID-19 status, age in years and sex. The repertoires were made available in a free public database intended to serve as a resource for research on the immune response to SARS-CoV-2. HLA class I and class II types, where available, came from metadata supplied by the sample provider rather than from assay-based typing. The samples were drawn from two sources: the first 160 participants of the ongoing ImmuneRACE study, and some 1,300 subjects contributed by 6 global collaborators. The material from the prospective study consisted of cDNA or gDNA derived from T cells, B-cell-depleted T cells, or PBMCs.

With regard to this clone: No cognate antigen has been identified for it. No per-base quality is available; no much larger clone lies one base away.

General study outcomes and caveats: The amount of clinical and demographic metadata varied by source and participant and was provided uncurated.

Participants in the prospective study were enrolled through a virtual design, were aged about 18 to 100 years, and lived in roughly 24 United States geographic areas. Cohort assignment in the prospective study relied on participant-reported clinical history from a screening survey and a study questionnaire. In the prospective study, mobile phlebotomists collected whole blood, serum and a nasopharyngeal or oropharyngeal swab from each participant. Additional blood draws and questionnaires over an approximately 2-month period could optionally be provided by prospective study participants. Blood samples from the prospective study were shipped frozen or at room temperature prior to DNA extraction. TCRbeta CDR3 regions were amplified from genomic DNA by means of the immunoSEQ Assay, a bias-controlled multiplex PCR. On the study's bioinformatics: The number of nucleated cells in each sample was estimated from the amplification of reference gene primers within the assay. To quantify the absolute abundance of each unique TCRbeta CDR3 rearrangement, sequence reads were collapsed and filtered. For each sample, productive Simpson clonality was calculated by taking the square root of Simpson's diversity index across productive rearrangements. The immuneACCESS repertoire file appears here via TCRdb, limited to in-frame rearrangements. These files lack a portion of the clones; in checked studies, under half of the deficit traces to unresolved V genes, and the cause of the others is not known. V and J calls and clone size are copied from that table; D and trimming were computed from the DNA. The sample data list 400,000 or so clones, and over 75% of these were observed just once. The ten top clones hold more than 1.5% of the sample.

Material for sequencing was PBMCs or T cells enriched from blood (not recorded which). The receptor was derived from a man in his forties in a cohort exposed to, infected with or recovered from COVID-19 (not recorded which).

Here is the DNA: TGTGCCAGTAGTATTCTGGGCATACAATCAGCCCAGCATTTT. Its protein product is CASSILGIQSAQHF. The chain is encoded by TRBV19 joined to TRBJ1-5; the D gene is not confidently resolved. CDR1 and CDR2, per the germline V gene (reference sequence), are LNHDA and SQIVND. Including cysteine and phenylalanine, the CDR3 has 14 amino acids. Solely the CDR3 DNA is kept, with 42 bases framed from the first base. The V end loses 3 bases and the J end loses 11 bases, and a stretch of 17 bases separates them.